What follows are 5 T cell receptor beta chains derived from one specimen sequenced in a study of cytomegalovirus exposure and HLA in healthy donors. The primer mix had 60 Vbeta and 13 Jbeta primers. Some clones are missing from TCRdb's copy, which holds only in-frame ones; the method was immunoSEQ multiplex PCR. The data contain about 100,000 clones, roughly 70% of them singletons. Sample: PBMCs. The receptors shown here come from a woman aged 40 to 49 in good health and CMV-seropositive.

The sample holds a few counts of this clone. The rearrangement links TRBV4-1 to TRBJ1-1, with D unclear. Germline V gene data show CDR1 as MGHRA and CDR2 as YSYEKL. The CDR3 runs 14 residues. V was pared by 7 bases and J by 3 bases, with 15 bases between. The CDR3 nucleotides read TGCGCCAGCAACGGAGGACGGCCGGACACTGAAGCTTTCTTT. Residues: CASNGGRPDTEAFF.

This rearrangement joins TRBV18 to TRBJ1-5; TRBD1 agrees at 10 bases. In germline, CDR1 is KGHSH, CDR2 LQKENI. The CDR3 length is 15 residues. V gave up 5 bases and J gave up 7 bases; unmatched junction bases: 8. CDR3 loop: CASSAAGTGVQPQHF. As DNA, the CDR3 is TGTGCCAGCTCAGCCGCCGGGACAGGGGTCCAGCCCCAGCATTTT.

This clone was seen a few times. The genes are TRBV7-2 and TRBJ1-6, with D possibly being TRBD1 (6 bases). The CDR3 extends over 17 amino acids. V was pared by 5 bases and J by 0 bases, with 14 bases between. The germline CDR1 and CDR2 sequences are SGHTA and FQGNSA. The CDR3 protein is CASSTYRVSSYNSPLHF. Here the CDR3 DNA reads TGTGCCAGCAGCACTTACAGGGTTAGCTCCTATAATTCACCCCTCCACTTT.

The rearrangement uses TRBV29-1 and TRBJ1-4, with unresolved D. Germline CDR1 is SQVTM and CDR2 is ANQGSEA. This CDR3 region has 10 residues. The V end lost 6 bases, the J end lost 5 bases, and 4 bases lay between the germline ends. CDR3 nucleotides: TGCAGCGTACAGAATGAAAAACTGTTTTTT. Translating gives CSVQNEKLFF. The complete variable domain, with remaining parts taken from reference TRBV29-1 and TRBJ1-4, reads SAVISQKPSRDICQRGTSLTIQCQVDSQVTMMFWYRQQPGQSLTLIATANQGSEATYESGFVIDKFPISRPNLTFSTLTVSNMSPEDSSIYLCSVQNEKLFFGSGTQLSVL.

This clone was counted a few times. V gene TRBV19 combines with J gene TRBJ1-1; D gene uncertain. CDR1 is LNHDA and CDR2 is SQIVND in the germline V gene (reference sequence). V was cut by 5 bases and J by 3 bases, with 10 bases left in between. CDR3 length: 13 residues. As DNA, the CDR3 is TGTGCCAGTAGTCCGCGATTCTACACTGAAGCTTTCTTT. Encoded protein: CASSPRFYTEAFF.